The clone carrying this TCR beta chain was recorded only once. These data belong to a study of blood T cell repertoires in COVID-19. Produced via immunoSEQ multiplex PCR; TCRdb's table is partial and in-frame only. This table has around 65,000 clones, roughly 79% appearing once. Germline V gene sequence: CDR1 MNHEY, CDR2 SMNVEV (reference sequence). The CDR3 is 12 residues long. V shed 6 bases and J shed 9 bases, with 9 bases lying between them. The clonotype comes from a human donor in a cohort sampled during active COVID-19. Material: peripheral blood. The J gene is TRBJ1-6, the V gene TRBV27, with no clear D. CDR3 nucleotides: TGTGCCAGCAGATTCTCGGGTTCACCCCTCCACTTT. Amino acid sequence: CASRFSGSPLHF.